The following is a T cell receptor beta chain sequence with its context. What it binds is not known. The CDR3 has 15 amino acids. V shed 5 bases, J shed 8 bases, and the junction held 15 bases outside the gene matches. From germline, CDR1 is GTSNPN and CDR2 SVGIG (reference sequence). PCR involved 60 Vbeta and 13 Jbeta primers. Method: immunoSEQ multiplex PCR; TCRdb's copy keeps in-frame clones and lacks some. Among about 160,000 clones listed, roughly 73% were seen once. The source of the sample is a study of cytomegalovirus exposure and HLA in healthy donors. Study outcomes and limitations: In a later analysis, several top co-occurrence clusters appeared linked to parvovirus B19, influenza, CMV and Epstein-Barr virus. A link between a missense DCLRE1C variant and TCR beta V- and J-gene trimming emerged from a later analysis. High sensitivity and specificity were reportedly achieved when the classifier diagnosed cytomegalovirus status. In a later analysis, most CMV-associated TCR beta chains appeared HLA-restricted.

This chain links TRBV30 with TRBJ1-2, with 9 bases fitting TRBD1. The sample taken for sequencing was PBMCs. This clonotype originated in a young woman in good health and CMV-seronegative. The CDR3 DNA reads as TGTGCCTGGGGGGACAGGGACTTTGGTACGGGCGGCTACACCTTC. This codes for CAWGDRDFGTGGYTF.